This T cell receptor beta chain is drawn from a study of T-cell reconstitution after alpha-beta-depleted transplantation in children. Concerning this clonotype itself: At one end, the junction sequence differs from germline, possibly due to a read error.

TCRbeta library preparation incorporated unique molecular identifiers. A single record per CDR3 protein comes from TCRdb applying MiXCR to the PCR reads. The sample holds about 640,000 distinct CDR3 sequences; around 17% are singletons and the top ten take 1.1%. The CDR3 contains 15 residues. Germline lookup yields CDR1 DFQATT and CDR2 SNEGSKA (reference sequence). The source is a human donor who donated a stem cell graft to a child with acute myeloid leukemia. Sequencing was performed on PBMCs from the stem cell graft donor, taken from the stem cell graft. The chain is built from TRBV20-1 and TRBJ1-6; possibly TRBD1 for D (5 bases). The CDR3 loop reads CCARDSGQNNSPLHF. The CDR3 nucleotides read TGCTGTGCTAGAGATTCGGGGCAGAATAATTCACCCCTCCACTTT.